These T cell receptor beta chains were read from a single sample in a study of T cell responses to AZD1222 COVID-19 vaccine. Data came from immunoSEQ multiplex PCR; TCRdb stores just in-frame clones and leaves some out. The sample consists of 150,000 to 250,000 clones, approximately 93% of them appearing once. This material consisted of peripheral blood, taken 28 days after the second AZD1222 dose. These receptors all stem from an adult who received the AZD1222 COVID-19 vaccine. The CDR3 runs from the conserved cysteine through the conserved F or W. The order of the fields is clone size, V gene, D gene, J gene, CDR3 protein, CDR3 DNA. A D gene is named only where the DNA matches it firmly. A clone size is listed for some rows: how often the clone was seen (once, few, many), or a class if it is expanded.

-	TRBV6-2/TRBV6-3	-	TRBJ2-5	CASSYGLSWTQYF	TGTGCCAGCAGTTACGGGCTCAGTTGGACCCAGTACTTC
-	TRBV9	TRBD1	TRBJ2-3	CASSPGQVLADTQYF	TGTGCCAGCAGCCCGGGACAGGTCCTCGCCGATACGCAGTATTTT
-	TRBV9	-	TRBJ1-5	CASSDVGNQPQHF	TGTGCCAGCAGCGACGTCGGCAATCAGCCCCAGCATTTT
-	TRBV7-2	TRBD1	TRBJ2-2	CASSLVGTGRGGELFF	TGTGCCAGCAGCTTAGTCGGGACAGGGCGCGGCGGGGAGCTGTTTTTT
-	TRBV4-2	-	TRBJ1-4	CASSLFTGLPEKLFF	TGTGCCAGCAGCCTATTTACAGGGTTACCGGAAAAACTGTTTTTT
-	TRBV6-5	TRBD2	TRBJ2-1	CASIDSGGTKNEQFF	TGTGCCAGCATCGATAGCGGGGGGACTAAAAATGAGCAGTTCTTC
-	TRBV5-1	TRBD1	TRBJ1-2	CASSSLRDSNKNYGYTF	TGCGCCAGCAGTTCCCTCCGGGACAGCAATAAAAACTATGGCTACACCTTC
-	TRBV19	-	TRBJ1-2	CASSIHPGTVNYGYTF	TGTGCCAGTAGTATACACCCCGGGACCGTCAACTATGGCTACACCTTC
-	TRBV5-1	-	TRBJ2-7	CASSPDPQESSAQYF	TGCGCCAGCAGCCCGGACCCCCAAGAGTCATCCGCGCAGTACTTC
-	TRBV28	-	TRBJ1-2	CASSLPANYGYTF	TGTGCCAGCAGTTTGCCAGCTAACTATGGCTACACCTTC
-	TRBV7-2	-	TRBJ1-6	CASSLDWTANSPLHF	TGTGCCAGCAGCTTAGATTGGACAGCTAATTCACCCCTCCACTTT
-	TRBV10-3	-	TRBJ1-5	CAAEGGPNQPQHF	TGTGCCGCCGAGGGGGGGCCCAATCAGCCCCAGCATTTT
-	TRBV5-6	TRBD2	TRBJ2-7	CASSGTSYEQYF	TGTGCCAGCAGCGGGACTAGCTACGAGCAGTACTTC
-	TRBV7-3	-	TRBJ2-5	CASSAGTQRRETQYF	TGTGCCAGCAGCGCCGGGACCCAACGGCGAGAGACCCAGTACTTC
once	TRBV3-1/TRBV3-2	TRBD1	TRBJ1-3	CASSQEGQGADTIYF	TGTGCCAGCAGCCAAGAGGGACAGGGGGCTGACACCATATATTTT
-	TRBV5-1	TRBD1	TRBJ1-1	CASSGQGGNTEAFF	TGCGCCAGCAGCGGACAGGGAGGAAACACTGAAGCTTTCTTT
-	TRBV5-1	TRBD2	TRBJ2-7	CASSLRTSGGETYEQYF	TGCGCCAGCAGCTTGCGGACTAGCGGGGGGGAAACCTACGAGCAGTACTTC
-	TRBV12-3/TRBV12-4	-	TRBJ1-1	CASSLGWRTEAFF	TGTGCCAGCAGTTTAGGGTGGAGGACTGAAGCTTTCTTT
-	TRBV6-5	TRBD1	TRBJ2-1	CASRQGPYNEQFF	TGTGCCAGCCGACAGGGGCCATACAATGAGCAGTTCTTC
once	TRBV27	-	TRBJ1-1	CASSSVNTEAFF	TGTGCCAGCAGTTCCGTGAACACTGAAGCTTTCTTT
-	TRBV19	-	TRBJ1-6	CASSMAGATANSPLHF	TGTGCCAGTAGTATGGCAGGGGCGACAGCGAATTCACCCCTCCACTTT
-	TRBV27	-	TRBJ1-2	CASSFHGAAYGYTF	TGTGCCAGCAGTTTTCACGGGGCGGCGTATGGCTACACCTTC
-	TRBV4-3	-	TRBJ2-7	CASSQDKGDYIYEQYF	TGCGCCAGCAGCCAAGATAAGGGGGACTACATCTACGAGCAGTACTTC
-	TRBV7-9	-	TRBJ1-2	CASSLPGQSYGYTF	TGTGCCAGCAGCCTACCCGGACAGAGCTATGGCTACACCTTC
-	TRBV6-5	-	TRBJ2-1	CATPGAYSYEQFF	TGTGCCACCCCCGGGGCATATTCATATGAGCAGTTCTTC
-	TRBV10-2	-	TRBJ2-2	CASGRGTGELFF	TGCGCCAGCGGTCGGGGGACCGGGGAGCTGTTTTTT
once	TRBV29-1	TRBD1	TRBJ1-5	CSVSLMTGPNQPQHF	TGCAGCGTTTCCCTTATGACAGGGCCTAATCAGCCCCAGCATTTT
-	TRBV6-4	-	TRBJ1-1	CASRRENMNTEAFF	TGTGCCAGCAGGCGGGAAAATATGAACACTGAAGCTTTCTTT
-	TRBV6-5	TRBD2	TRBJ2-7	CASSPLGRDEQYF	TGTGCCAGCAGTCCGCTCGGGAGGGACGAGCAGTACTTC
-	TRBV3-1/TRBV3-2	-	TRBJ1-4	CASSQEGTEKLFF	TGTGCCAGCAGCCAAGAGGGGACAGAAAAACTGTTTTTT
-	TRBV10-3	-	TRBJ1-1	CAIRQQGDRTEAFF	TGTGCCATCAGGCAACAGGGTGATCGCACTGAAGCTTTCTTT
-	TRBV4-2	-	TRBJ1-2	CASSQDPVFSYGYTF	TGTGCCAGCAGCCAAGACCCCGTATTTAGCTATGGCTACACCTTC
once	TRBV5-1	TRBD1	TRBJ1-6	CASSTGQGLGSPLHF	TGCGCCAGCAGCACGGGACAGGGGTTGGGTTCACCCCTCCACTTT